The next 26 T cell receptor beta chains were all read from a single sample in a study of blood T cell repertoires in COVID-19. Here immunoSEQ multiplex PCR was the method, and the copy in TCRdb shows in-frame clones only, minus some. The data contain around 480,000 clones, about nine tenths of them seen just once; the ten biggest clones take up about 0.75%. Material: PBMCs or T cells enriched from blood (not recorded which). The receptors here all came from a woman younger than 30 who had recovered from COVID-19.

J is TRBJ1-1 and V is TRBV3-1 (or the pseudogene TRBV3-2), with D perhaps TRBD1 (5 bases). The CDR3 totals 12 residues. Germline V gives CDR1 LGHDT, CDR2 YNNKEL (reference sequence). Trimming removed 4 bases from V and 6 bases from J, with 9 bases in between. The CDR3 region is CASSLGQAEAFF. CDR3 sequence (DNA): TGTGCCAGCAGCCTCGGACAAGCTGAAGCTTTCTTT.

The rearrangement joins TRBV28 to TRBJ1-5; tentatively, D is TRBD1 (5 bases). Germline lookup yields CDR1 MDHEN and CDR2 SYDVKM. V shed 7 bases and J shed 9 bases, with 13 bases lying between them. The CDR3 is made up of 12 amino acids. CDR3: CASNPNRRPQHF. The CDR3 coding sequence is TGTGCCAGCAACCCCAACAGGAGGCCCCAGCATTTT.

This sequence joins TRBV2 and TRBJ2-3; a weak D match, TRBD2 (6 bases). Germline assignment: CDR1 SNHLY and CDR2 FYNNEI. The CDR3 spans 14 residues. V shed 3 bases and J shed 1 base, with 8 bases lying between them. The CDR3 protein is CASSEIAGTDTQYF. DNA for the CDR3: TGTGCCAGCAGTGAGATAGCGGGCACAGATACGCAGTATTTT.

This clone was found once. The rearrangement joins TRBV27 to TRBJ2-1, with TRBD1 matching over 8 bases. CDR1 is MNHEY and CDR2 is SMNVEV in the germline V gene (reference sequence). The CDR3 extends over 15 amino acids. The V and J ends lost 6 bases and 2 bases, in that order; junction bases with no gene match: 6. Written as DNA, the CDR3 is TGTGCCAGCAGAACCCGGGACAGGACCTACAATGAGCAGTTCTTC. Its translation: CASRTRDRTYNEQFF.

In this sample, this clone turned up once. V gene TRBV27 combines with J gene TRBJ2-7; 9 bases agree with TRBD1. Germline CDR1 is MNHEY and CDR2 is SMNVEV (reference sequence). This CDR3 is built from 14 residues. Trimming removed 6 bases from V and 5 bases from J; junction bases left unmatched: 8. CDR3 amino acids: CASRVGQGTHEQYF. The CDR3 nucleotides read TGTGCCAGCAGGGTAGGACAGGGGACTCACGAGCAGTACTTC.

J is TRBJ1-5 and V is TRBV7-3, with D possibly TRBD1 on 5 matching bases. V lost 3 bases and J lost 7, with 10 bases in between. CDR1 is SGHTA and CDR2 is FQGTGA in the germline V gene. This CDR3 contains 13 residues. Written as DNA, the CDR3 is TGTGCCAGCAGCTTGGGGCCCGGGCAGCCCCAGCATTTT. Protein product: CASSLGPGQPQHF.

This chain joins TRBV7-9 and TRBJ1-1, with 11 bases that match TRBD1. Germline lookup yields CDR1 SEHNR and CDR2 FQNEAQ (reference sequence). After removal of 5 bases from V and 9 bases from J, the junction contained 14 bases not matched to a gene. The length of the CDR3 is 16 residues. Here the CDR3 DNA reads TGTGCCAGCAGCGTGGGACAGGGGGTTTCGGGCGGAAAAGCTTTCTTT. Translated: CASSVGQGVSGGKAFF.

The rearrangement joins TRBV6-5 to TRBJ1-3; D is ambiguous. The ends were cut back, 4 bases at V and 2 bases at J, with 6 bases in the middle. The CDR3 is 13 amino acids. Germline V gives CDR1 MNHEY, CDR2 SVGAGI. CDR3 nucleotides: TGTGCCAGCAGTTCCTTCCCTGGAAACACCATATATTTT. Its translation is CASSSFPGNTIYF.

The rearrangement uses TRBV9 and TRBJ1-2; D is undetermined. The ends were cut back, 5 bases at V and 8 bases at J, with 16 bases in the middle. The germline CDR1 and CDR2 sequences are SGDLS and YYNGEE. The CDR3 sequence is 13 residues long. For the CDR3, the DNA is TGTGCCAGCAGTAAAGGCTCAGTCGGGGGCTACACCTTC. Translated: CASSKGSVGGYTF. Based on the CDR3 plus reference TRBV9 and TRBJ1-2, the full variable domain is DSGVTQTPKHLITATGQRVTLRCSPRSGDLSVYWYQQSLDQGLQFLIQYYNGEERAKGNILERFSAQQFPDLHSELNLSSLELGDSALYFCASSKGSVGGYTFGSGTRLTVV.

The chain carries TRBV19 and TRBJ1-5; D is unclear. The length of the CDR3 is 20 residues. V dropped 1 base and J dropped 0 bases, with 22 bases sitting between them. CDR1 LNHDA and CDR2 SQIVND come from the germline V gene (reference sequence). CDR3 sequence: CASSIGAGSKGRYSNQPQHF. The CDR3 DNA reads as TGTGCCAGTAGTATAGGGGCAGGTTCTAAAGGGAGATATAGCAATCAGCCCCAGCATTTT.

This clone occurred once. V and J are TRBV2 and TRBJ2-1; unclear D gene. Trimming left V 6 bases short and J 12 bases short, with 9 bases between. The CDR3 loop spans 10 amino acids. The germline gives CDR1 SNHLY, CDR2 FYNNEI. The CDR3 is CASSGIRQFF. The DNA of the CDR3 is TGTGCCAGCAGCGGTATACGGCAGTTCTTC.

The chain couples TRBV10-3 to TRBJ2-3; 10 bases map to TRBD2. This CDR3 comprises 15 residues. Germline CDR1 and CDR2: ENHRY and SYGVKD. Germline trimming cut 4 bases from V and 4 bases from J; bases unmatched to any gene: 5. The DNA for the CDR3 is TGTGCCATCAGTGGAGTAGCGGGGGGTTCAGATACGCAGTATTTT. This encodes CAISGVAGGSDTQYF.

J is TRBJ2-1 and V is TRBV4-1, with 10 positions matching TRBD2. The V gene end was trimmed by 3 bases and the J gene end by 5 bases; junction bases not matched to a gene: 10. CDR1 and CDR2 (germline): MGHRA, YSYEKL. The CDR3 runs 17 residues. The CDR3 DNA is TGCGCCAGCAGCCAGGCTGCGGGACTAGCGACTCACAATGAGCAGTTCTTC. Encoded protein: CASSQAAGLATHNEQFF.

V is TRBV3-1 (or the pseudogene TRBV3-2) and J is TRBJ2-1; D may be TRBD1 (6 bases). V was pared by 3 bases and J by 4 bases, with 16 bases between. The CDR3 is 16 residues long. Germline V gene sequence: CDR1 LGHDT, CDR2 YNNKEL (reference sequence). CDR3 nucleotide sequence: TGTGCCAGCAGCCACCAATTGGACAGTTATTACAATGAGCAGTTCTTC. This sequence encodes CASSHQLDSYYNEQFF.

The V and J genes are TRBV3-1 (or the pseudogene TRBV3-2) and TRBJ1-1; 7 nucleotides line up with TRBD1. J lost 5 bases, V lost 2 bases, and 8 bases had no gene match. The CDR3 sequence is 15 residues long. Germline V gives CDR1 LGHDT, CDR2 YNNKEL (reference sequence). The DNA of the CDR3 is TGTGCCAGCAGCCAACAGACAGGGAAAGGAACTGAAGCTTTCTTT. Amino acids: CASSQQTGKGTEAFF.

The rearrangement links TRBV28 to TRBJ1-2, with a weak D call TRBD1 (5 bases). There are 15 residues in the CDR3. Germline V lookup: CDR1 MDHEN, CDR2 SYDVKM. The V gene lost 1 base and the J gene lost 3 bases, with 12 bases spanning the gap. This chain's CDR3 is CASSLSPGKHYGYTF. The CDR3 coding sequence is TGTGCCAGCAGTTTATCCCCAGGGAAGCACTATGGCTACACCTTC.

This clone was recorded once. The chain combines TRBV9 with TRBJ1-4; D unclear. The CDR3 spans 16 residues. V gave up 0 bases and J gave up 7 bases, with 16 bases separating them. CDR1 SGDLS and CDR2 YYNGEE come from the germline V gene. CDR3 nucleotides: TGTGCCAGCAGCGTAGGTTCGGTACGCCTGATTGAAAAACTGTTTTTT. As protein: CASSVGSVRLIEKLFF.

The chain is built from TRBV7-8 and TRBJ1-5; the match to TRBD1 covers 7 bases. Looked up from germline, CDR1 is SGHVS and CDR2 is FQNEAQ. The length of the CDR3 is 14 residues. V gave up 5 bases and J gave up 0 bases; unmatched junction bases: 1. CDR3: CASSGTASNQPQHF. The DNA for the CDR3 is TGTGCCAGCAGCGGGACAGCTAGCAATCAGCCCCAGCATTTT. The whole variable domain, filled in from reference TRBV7-8 and TRBJ1-5, reads GAGVSQSPRYKVAKRGQDVALRCDPISGHVSLFWYQQALGQGPEFLTYFQNEAQLDKSGLPSDRFFAERPEGSVSTLKIQRTQQEDSAVYLCASSGTASNQPQHFGDGTRLSIL.

The chain's CDR3 is CATSRVRASYNEQFF. The DNA of the CDR3 is TGTGCCACCAGCAGAGTCAGGGCCTCCTACAATGAGCAGTTCTTC. J is TRBJ2-1 and V is TRBV15, with D tentatively TRBD1 (5 bases). CDR3 length: 15 amino acids. Deletions cut 1 base from V and 0 bases from J, with 7 bases between. The germline CDR1 and CDR2 sequences are LNHNV and YYDKDF (reference sequence).

The rearrangement joins TRBV6-5 to TRBJ2-7; the match to TRBD1 covers 11 bases. The V and J ends lost 8 bases and 6 bases, in that order; junction bases with no gene match: 12. Germline CDR1 MNHEY, CDR2 SVGAGI. This CDR3 spans 15 amino acids. The CDR3: CASGSPGQGVGEQYF. The CDR3 DNA reads as TGTGCCAGCGGATCTCCGGGACAGGGGGTGGGCGAGCAGTACTTC.

The rearrangement uses TRBV14 and TRBJ1-2; D remains unclear. The CDR3 extends over 14 amino acids. Germline V gene lookup returns CDR1 SGHDN and CDR2 FVKESK. V lost 4 bases and J 3 bases, leaving 12 bases between the germline ends. The CDR3, as DNA: TGTGCCAGCAGCCGTCGGGGTGTCGACTATGGCTACACCTTC. It codes for CASSRRGVDYGYTF.

The V gene is TRBV29-1, the J gene TRBJ1-1; 7 bases map to TRBD1. The V and J ends lost 1 base and 4 bases, in that order; junction bases with no gene match: 9. The CDR3 loop spans 15 amino acids. Germline values: CDR1 SQVTM, CDR2 ANQGSEA. The CDR3 spells CSVEVVTGEGTEAFF. DNA of the CDR3: TGCAGCGTTGAAGTGGTAACAGGGGAAGGCACTGAAGCTTTCTTT.

The chain employs TRBV19 and TRBJ2-2; D not certain. Germline V lookup: CDR1 LNHDA, CDR2 SQIVND (reference sequence). Trimming shortened V by 3 bases and J by 6 bases, and 11 bases separated the two germline ends. The length of the CDR3 is 14 residues. CDR3 sequence reads: CASSILRTAGELFF. The CDR3 nucleotides are TGTGCCAGTAGTATCCTTAGAACGGCCGGGGAGCTGTTTTTT.

The J gene is TRBJ2-5, the V gene TRBV2, with 12 bases identical to TRBD2. The length of the CDR3 is 14 residues. From germline, CDR1 is SNHLY and CDR2 FYNNEI. With 2 bases clipped from V and 9 bases from J, the junction kept 4 bases outside the gene matches. Written as DNA, the CDR3 is TGTGCCAGCAGTGAACTAGCGGGGGGGCATCCCCAGTACTTC. Its protein product is CASSELAGGHPQYF.

This sequence joins TRBV7-2 and TRBJ1-3; no firm D call. The CDR3 consists of 12 residues. Trimming took 1 base from V and 7 from J, leaving 5 bases between them. CDR1 and CDR2 (germline): SGHTA, FQGNSA. The CDR3 bases are TGTGCCAGCAGCTTAGGGGCGAACACCATATATTTT. As protein: CASSLGANTIYF.

The chain uses TRBV6-5 and TRBJ1-1; D is undetermined. The CDR3 contains 13 residues. The germline V gene has CDR1 MNHEY and CDR2 SVGAGI. The V and J ends lost 5 bases and 1 base respectively, with 8 bases between them. The CDR3, as DNA: TGTGCCAGCAGTCATACACCGAACACTGAAGCTTTCTTT. Its protein is CASSHTPNTEAFF.